This T cell receptor (beta chain) was observed in a study of shared clonotypes between healthy human individuals. The CDR3 totals 13 residues. The germline V and J ends were trimmed by 4 bases and 0 bases, with 8 bases remaining between them. Germline V gene lookup returns CDR1 SGHNT and CDR2 YYREEE (reference sequence). Libraries were prepared by immunoSEQ multiplex PCR; TCRdb keeps only in-frame clonotypes and omits some of them. In the table there are around 480,000 clones, over 60% of which are singletons. This clone was recorded only once. The TCR comes from a woman between 40 and 50 years old in good health. Some clones in this sample may be carry-over from other donors' samples. The sample was PBMCs. The genes are TRBV5-4 and TRBJ2-7; tentative D call: TRBD2 (5 bases). The CDR3 spells CASSPGYSYEQYF. In DNA form, the CDR3 reads TGTGCCAGCAGCCCGGGGTACTCCTACGAGCAGTACTTC.